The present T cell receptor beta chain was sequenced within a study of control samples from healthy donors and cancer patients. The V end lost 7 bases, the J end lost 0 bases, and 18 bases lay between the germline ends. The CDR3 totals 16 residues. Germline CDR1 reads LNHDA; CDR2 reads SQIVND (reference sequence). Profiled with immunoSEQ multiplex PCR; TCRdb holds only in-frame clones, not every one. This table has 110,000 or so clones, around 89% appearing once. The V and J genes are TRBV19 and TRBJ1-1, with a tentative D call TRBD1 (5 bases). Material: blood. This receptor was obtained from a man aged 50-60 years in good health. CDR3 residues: CASKLNTGEMNTEAFF. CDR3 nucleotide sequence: TGTGCCAGTAAATTAAATACGGGGGAGATGAACACTGAAGCTTTCTTT.